The 27 T cell receptor beta chains below were found in one sample sequenced in a study of CD8+ T cells in alopecia areata. Extracted RNA was reverse transcribed into cDNA, the sequencing template. Profiled with immunoSEQ multiplex PCR; TCRdb holds only in-frame clones, not every one. The sample yields over 150,000 clones, 56% seen once. The sequenced material came from CD8+ T cells sorted from blood. The receptors here all came from a human donor in good health.

The chain uses TRBV14 and TRBJ2-1; possible D gene TRBD2, 5 bases. The CDR3 has 15 residues. CDR1 and CDR2 (germline): SGHDN, FVKESK. Trimming pared 0 bases from V and 10 bases from J, leaving 16 bases between. CDR3: CASSQEAGLLGEQFF. CDR3 coding DNA: TGTGCCAGCAGCCAAGAAGCAGGACTCTTAGGGGAGCAGTTCTTC.

This clone was detected a few times. The chain recombines TRBV7-9 with TRBJ1-5, with TRBD1 matching 7 bases. The CDR3 spans 15 residues. Germline CDR1 is SEHNR and CDR2 is FQNEAQ (reference sequence). V lost 5 bases to trimming and J lost 6 bases; unmatched junction nucleotides: 10. The CDR3 loop is CASSTTTGAGQPQHF. CDR3 in DNA: TGTGCCAGCAGCACTACTACAGGGGCGGGTCAGCCCCAGCATTTT.

The V call is TRBV29-1, the J call TRBJ2-2, with a weak D call TRBD1 (6 bases). Germline loops: CDR1 SQVTM, CDR2 ANQGSEA. V lost 7 bases, J lost 4 bases, and 10 bases lay in between. The CDR3 totals 12 residues. CDR3 region: CSAQGGTGELFF. The CDR3 DNA follows: TGCAGCGCACAGGGTGGCACCGGGGAGCTGTTTTTT.

This clone was counted a few times. The CDR3 protein is CASSLGLNEQFF. In nucleotides, the CDR3 is TGTGCCAGCAGCTTGGGACTTAATGAGCAGTTCTTC. The genes are TRBV5-5 and TRBJ2-1; D ambiguous. The CDR3 runs 12 residues. Germline V CDR1 and CDR2: SGHKS, YYEKEE (reference sequence). Trimming took off 0 bases at V and 7 bases at J, with 5 bases between the two ends.

The chain uses TRBV2 and TRBJ2-7; D might be TRBD1 (5 bases). The length of the CDR3 is 16 residues. Trimming took off 3 bases at V and 3 bases at J, with 18 bases between the two ends. Germline V lookup: CDR1 SNHLY, CDR2 FYNNEI. Here the CDR3 reads CASSDYSQGNNYEQYF. The DNA of the CDR3 is TGTGCCAGCAGTGATTATAGCCAGGGCAATAACTACGAGCAGTACTTC.

This sequence joins TRBV29-1 and TRBJ2-1; 14 bases fit TRBD2. V dropped 5 bases and J dropped 0; count of bases not matched to a gene: 3. This CDR3 is built from 16 residues. Germline-derived CDR1 and CDR2 are SQVTM and ANQGSEA. CDR3 nucleotides: TGCAGCGTTCGGGGGACTAGCGGGAGCTCCTACAATGAGCAGTTCTTC. It specifies CSVRGTSGSSYNEQFF.

The genes are TRBV28 and TRBJ1-1, with 8 bases aligning to TRBD1. V was pared by 4 bases and J by 5 bases, with 9 bases of the junction left unmatched. The CDR3 loop spans 15 amino acids. CDR1 is MDHEN and CDR2 is SYDVKM in the germline V gene. This chain's CDR3 is CASSSRQGTETEAFF. In DNA, the CDR3 is TGTGCCAGCAGTTCTCGACAGGGGACGGAGACTGAAGCTTTCTTT.

This clone was found once. V gene TRBV6-4 combines with J gene TRBJ2-5; no firm D call. CDR1 is MRHNA and CDR2 is SNTAGT in the germline V gene. The CDR3 totals 13 residues. The V end was cut by 4 bases, the J end by 5 bases, with 11 bases between. CDR3 coding DNA: TGTGCCAGCAGTGCCTCCTCATGGGAGACCCAGTACTTC. Translated, it gives CASSASSWETQYF.

The V gene is TRBV12-5, the J gene TRBJ1-2; 10 positions match TRBD1. J lost 7 bases, V lost 5 bases, and 4 bases had no gene match. Germline CDR1 is LGHNT and CDR2 is FRNRAP. The CDR3 extends over 13 amino acids. This chain's CDR3 is CASGMDRGIGYTF. CDR3 bases: TGTGCTAGTGGTATGGACAGGGGGATTGGCTACACCTTC.

Only a few counts were recorded for this clone. The chain couples TRBV25-1 to TRBJ2-5; maybe TRBD1 (6 bases). The length of the CDR3 is 14 residues. Trimming took 3 bases from V and 5 from J, leaving 13 bases between them. Germline V lookup: CDR1 MGHDK, CDR2 SYGVNS. CDR3 sequence: CASSDGQGWETQYF. The CDR3 DNA sequence: TGTGCCAGCAGTGACGGGCAGGGGTGGGAGACCCAGTACTTC.

V usage is TRBV9 and J usage is TRBJ1-1; 8 bases match TRBD1. This CDR3 is built from 15 residues. Germline lookup yields CDR1 SGDLS and CDR2 YYNGEE. Germline trimming cut 4 bases from V and 5 bases from J; bases unmatched to any gene: 10. CDR3 loop: CASSYGQGGSTEAFF. CDR3 nucleotide sequence: TGTGCCAGCAGCTATGGACAGGGAGGGAGTACTGAAGCTTTCTTT.

In this sample, this clone turned up a few times. The chain is built from TRBV29-1 and TRBJ2-7, with D unclear. CDR1 and CDR2 (germline): SQVTM, ANQGSEA. V was pared by 5 bases and J by 7 bases, with 9 bases between. This CDR3 has 10 amino acids. DNA for the CDR3: TGCAGCGTTATCGGGCGGGAGCAGTACTTC. It encodes CSVIGREQYF.

A few counts support this clone. The chain couples TRBV5-1 to TRBJ2-7, with a tentative D call TRBD1 (5 bases). The CDR3 totals 14 residues. Trimming removed 4 bases at V and 2 bases at J, with 13 bases between. Germline assignment: CDR1 SGHRS and CDR2 YFSETQ. CDR3 region: CASSPLAGTYEQYF. The CDR3 region has the DNA TGCGCCAGCAGCCCCTTGGCAGGGACCTACGAGCAGTACTTC.

This clone has a handful of counts. The V call is TRBV7-8, the J call TRBJ2-7; 11 nucleotides line up with TRBD1. In germline, CDR1 is SGHVS, CDR2 FQNEAQ. This CDR3 is built from 14 residues. V lost 6 bases to trimming and J lost 6 bases; unmatched junction nucleotides: 7. CDR3: CASSWDRGNFEQYF. CDR3 bases: TGTGCCAGCAGTTGGGACAGGGGGAACTTCGAGCAGTACTTC.

This clone was picked up a small number of times. The J gene is TRBJ2-4, the V gene TRBV11-2; 8 nucleotides line up with TRBD2. V lost 5 bases, J lost 1 base, and 7 bases stayed unmatched. The length of the CDR3 is 16 residues. Germline CDR1 SGHAT, CDR2 FQNNGV. CDR3 nucleotides: TGTGCCAGCAGCCCAAAAGCGGGGGAGGCCAAAAACATTCAGTACTTC. Translated: CASSPKAGEAKNIQYF.

This clone appeared a few times. The rearrangement uses TRBV4-1 and TRBJ2-3, with 8 bases identical to TRBD2. Germline-derived CDR1 and CDR2 are MGHRA and YSYEKL. The CDR3 contains 16 residues. V was pared by 0 bases and J by 0 bases, with 2 bases of the junction left unmatched. The CDR3 DNA reads TGCGCCAGCAGCCAAGAGCCTAGCGGGAGCACAGATACGCAGTATTTT. It specifies CASSQEPSGSTDTQYF.

This clone has just a few counts. J is TRBJ2-1 and V is TRBV4-1; possibly TRBD1 or TRBD2 for D (6 bases each). Trimming left V 4 bases short and J 5 bases short, with 21 bases between. The CDR3 loop spans 17 amino acids. The germline V gene has CDR1 MGHRA and CDR2 YSYEKL. The CDR3: CASSPLEAVGGHNEQFF. The DNA for the CDR3 is TGCGCCAGCAGCCCTCTTGAGGCAGTGGGGGGCCACAATGAGCAGTTCTTC.

The V and J genes are TRBV2 and TRBJ1-5; D call uncertain. This CDR3 comprises 14 residues. Between the trimmed V and J ends, which lost 6 bases and 0 bases, there was a span of 9 bases. Looked up from germline, CDR1 is SNHLY and CDR2 is FYNNEI. CDR3 DNA sequence: TGTGCCAGCAGCCGGGGAAATAGCAATCAGCCCCAGCATTTT. This translates into CASSRGNSNQPQHF.

V usage is TRBV13 and J usage is TRBJ1-2, with TRBD1 as a possible D gene (6 bases). Trimming took off 5 bases at V and 6 bases at J, with 16 bases between the two ends. The CDR3 length is 14 residues. CDR1 and CDR2 (germline): PRHDT, FYEKMQ (reference sequence). The CDR3 DNA follows: TGTGCCAGCAGCCTGGCGAAGGGGGGAGATGGCTACACCTTC. Its protein is CASSLAKGGDGYTF.

This clone was seen only once. The chain recombines TRBV4-1 with TRBJ1-1, with D maybe TRBD1 (5 bases). This CDR3 has 16 residues. With 2 bases removed from V and 0 bases from J, the gap between germline ends came to 13 bases. CDR1 is MGHRA, CDR2 YSYEKL, per germline. As DNA, the CDR3 is TGCGCCAGCAGCCAACCCCAGGGAGCGATGAACACTGAAGCTTTCTTT. It codes for CASSQPQGAMNTEAFF.

V is TRBV11-2 and J is TRBJ2-3; D might be TRBD1 (6 bases). There are 16 residues in the CDR3. Germline V CDR1 and CDR2: SGHAT, FQNNGV. Trimming removed 5 bases from V and 2 bases from J, with 17 bases in between. Here the CDR3 reads CASSLRYGTYTDTQYF. CDR3 nucleotide sequence: TGTGCCAGCAGCCTTCGATACGGGACATACACAGATACGCAGTATTTT.

The chain carries TRBV11-2 and TRBJ1-2, with 8 bases fitting TRBD1. V shed 2 bases and J 4 bases; nucleotides not matched to a gene: 6. The length of the CDR3 is 15 residues. Germline CDR1 reads SGHAT; CDR2 reads FQNNGV. DNA of the CDR3: TGTGCCAGCAGCTTACGCCGACAGGGGACCTATGGCTACACCTTC. Amino acids: CASSLRRQGTYGYTF.

The chain employs TRBV2 and TRBJ2-7, with D possibly being TRBD2 (6 bases). The CDR3 extends over 13 amino acids. Germline values: CDR1 SNHLY, CDR2 FYNNEI. V lost 2 bases and J 4 bases, leaving 9 bases between the germline ends. CDR3 coding DNA: TGTGCCAGCAGTGAAAGCCGGGAGTACGAGCAGTACTTC. Protein product: CASSESREYEQYF. The full variable domain, with the rest looked up from reference TRBV2 and TRBJ2-7, is EPEVTQTPSHQVTQMGQEVILRCVPISNHLYFYWYRQILGQKVEFLVSFYNNEISEKSEIFDDQFSVERPDGSNFTLKIRSTKLEDSAMYFCASSESREYEQYFGPGTRLTVT.

Concerning this clone itself: The same CDR3 is also encoded by other DNA sequences in this sample. The chain is built from TRBV27 and TRBJ1-5; maybe TRBD1 (5 bases). From germline, CDR1 is MNHEY and CDR2 SMNVEV (reference sequence). V lost 3 bases, J lost 2 bases, and 8 bases lay in between. The CDR3 runs to 14 residues. Here the CDR3 DNA reads TGTGCCAGCAGTTTGGGAGGGGGCAATCAGCCCCAGCATTTT. This codes for CASSLGGGNQPQHF.

As regards this clone: The junction and the germline gene differ at one end; a read error may be behind it. The rearrangement uses TRBV5-1 and TRBJ1-1; D unresolved. Germline V CDR1 and CDR2: SGHRS, YFSETQ. This CDR3 has 12 residues. This CDR3 is CASRLGDTEAFF. The DNA of the CDR3 is TGCGCCAGCAGATTGGGAGACACTGAAGCTTTCTTT.

The gene calls are TRBV30 and TRBJ2-1; D unclear. Trimming removed 5 bases at V and 9 bases at J, with 5 bases between. The CDR3 runs 9 residues. CDR1 and CDR2 from the germline V gene are GTSNPN and SVGIG (reference sequence). DNA for the CDR3: TGTGCCTGGGGGATTGAGCAGTTCTTC. Amino acids: CAWGIEQFF.

This chain joins TRBV29-1 and TRBJ1-1, with D perhaps TRBD1 (6 bases). Germline-derived CDR1 and CDR2 are SQVTM and ANQGSEA. There are 12 residues in the CDR3. With 6 bases removed from V and 2 bases from J, the gap between germline ends came to 10 bases. The CDR3 here is CSVRTVNTEAFF. CDR3 in DNA: TGCAGCGTCCGGACAGTTAACACTGAAGCTTTCTTT.